This T cell receptor (beta chain) derives from a study of blood T cells in healthy people across ages. A second about 7 to 12 cycle PCR used barcoded and J-beta primers. TCRdb itself ran the 5' RACE reads through MiXCR, one entry per CDR3 protein. The sample carries roughly 2 million distinct CDR3 sequences, roughly 50% recorded once. From germline, CDR1 is SQVTM and CDR2 ANQGSEA. V was pared by 3 bases and J by 2 bases, with 9 bases between. The CDR3 consists of 13 residues. V is TRBV29-1 and J is TRBJ2-3; a weak D match, TRBD1 (5 bases). The specimen was blood. The receptor was derived from a woman in her forties in good health. CDR3 in DNA: TGCAGCGTTGACGGACAAAACACAGATACGCAGTATTTT. As protein: CSVDGQNTDTQYF.